Each of the 5 T cell receptor beta chains below was sequenced from the same sample in a study of blood T cell repertoires in COVID-19. This table comes from immunoSEQ multiplex PCR, and its TCRdb copy is limited to in-frame clones, with some not included. This sample yields 150,000 or so clones, of which roughly 81% are seen a single time; approximately 9% belongs to the top ten. Source material: peripheral blood. The source of these receptors is a woman in her 50s with active or convalescent COVID-19.

CDR3 in amino acids: CASSLYQRQGGDEQYF. Here the CDR3 DNA reads TGTGCCAGCAGCTTATATCAGAGACAGGGCGGCGACGAGCAGTACTTC. V gene TRBV7-8 combines with J gene TRBJ2-7; TRBD1 aligns across 7 bases. V lost 2 bases to trimming and J lost 5 bases; unmatched junction nucleotides: 12. CDR3 length: 16 residues. Germline V gives CDR1 SGHVS, CDR2 FQNEAQ.

The chain is built from TRBV18 and TRBJ1-4; 7 bases are a match to TRBD1. The J segment lost 4 bases and the V segment lost 2 bases, leaving 7 bases of the junction unmatched. The CDR3 is 16 residues long. CDR1 and CDR2 from the germline V gene are KGHSH and LQKENI. DNA for the CDR3: TGTGCCAGCTCACCAAGGGGACAGTCGAGTAATGAAAAACTGTTTTTT. Encoded protein: CASSPRGQSSNEKLFF.

The J gene is TRBJ1-5, the V gene TRBV9; D unresolved. The CDR3 sequence is 15 residues long. Trimming removed 4 bases at V and 2 bases at J, with 13 bases between. Looked up from germline, CDR1 is SGDLS and CDR2 is YYNGEE. The CDR3: CASSPSGSGNQPQHF. Written as DNA, the CDR3 is TGTGCCAGCAGCCCGAGCGGCAGTGGCAATCAGCCCCAGCATTTT.

The rearrangement joins TRBV6-4 to TRBJ2-2; D is ambiguous. V was shortened by 4 bases and J by 9 bases, with 12 bases between the two germline ends. The CDR3 loop spans 13 amino acids. The germline V gene has CDR1 MRHNA and CDR2 SNTAGT. The DNA for the CDR3 is TGTGCCAGCAGTGCGACTCCTAACCGGGAGCTGTTTTTT. Its protein is CASSATPNRELFF.

The rearrangement joins TRBV5-1 to TRBJ1-1; TRBD1 aligns across 7 bases. The CDR3 spans 15 residues. From germline, CDR1 is SGHRS and CDR2 YFSETQ. Germline trimming cut 5 bases from V and 3 bases from J; bases unmatched to any gene: 10. Written as DNA, the CDR3 is TGCGCCAGCAGTCTGACAGGGAAATCGGACACTGAAGCTTTCTTT. It translates to CASSLTGKSDTEAFF.